The 21 T cell receptor beta chains reported below all come from one sample, sequenced in a study of post-analysis software for immune sequencing data. Study outcomes and limitations: In patients, four to six TRBV segments were more frequent than in controls, with TRBV5-6, TRBV5-1 and TRBV20-1 among them.

TCR beta cDNA libraries included unique molecular identifiers. TCRdb re-called the PCR reads with MiXCR, one entry per CDR3 protein. The table includes approximately 730,000 distinct CDR3 sequences, roughly 50% detected once. The antigens for these receptors are not known. Sequencing was done on a sample of blood. The receptors derive from a girl between 10 and 17 years old with multiple sclerosis.

The chain couples TRBV24-1 to TRBJ2-6; tentatively, D is TRBD1 or TRBD2 (6 bases each). The V gene lost 3 bases and the J gene lost 0 bases, with 14 bases spanning the gap. This CDR3 region has 18 residues. Germline V lookup: CDR1 KGHDR, CDR2 SFDVKD. Here the CDR3 reads CATSDGLGGRSGANVLTF. CDR3 coding DNA: TGTGCCACCAGTGATGGCCTAGGGGGGCGCTCTGGGGCCAACGTCCTGACTTTC.

This chain links TRBV6-4 with TRBJ1-6, with no clear D. The germline V gene has CDR1 MRHNA and CDR2 SNTAGT. The CDR3 contains 16 residues. Trimming left V 8 bases short and J 8 bases short, with 22 bases between. Here the CDR3 DNA reads TGTGCCAGCGGTGGGCCCGGGAGGCCCCCTTATTCACCCCTCCACTTT. Translation gives CASGGPGRPPYSPLHF.

This clonotype has only one observation. V usage is TRBV6-5 and J usage is TRBJ1-6; D call uncertain. CDR3 length equals 14 residues. Germline CDR1 MNHEY, CDR2 SVGAGI. V lost 8 bases and J 7 bases, leaving 15 bases between the germline ends. Here the CDR3 DNA reads TGTGCCAGCGGTTTAGCAGGCACGAATTCACCCCTCCACTTT. Amino acids: CASGLAGTNSPLHF.

This chain connects TRBV12-3 or TRBV12-4 to TRBJ1-5; D gene ambiguous. Trimming cost V 3 bases and J 0 bases, with 12 bases left between them. The CDR3 covers 16 residues. This CDR3 is CASSFWADDSNQPQHF. The DNA for the CDR3 is TGTGCCAGCAGTTTCTGGGCGGATGATAGCAATCAGCCCCAGCATTTT.

This chain links TRBV11-3 with TRBJ2-1; 8 bases line up with TRBD2. V gave up 3 bases and J gave up 9 bases; unmatched junction bases: 13. CDR1 is SGHNT and CDR2 is YENEEA in the germline V gene. The CDR3 totals 16 residues. The CDR3 reads CASSFLAGLSFGEQFF. In nucleotides, the CDR3 is TGTGCCAGCAGCTTCTTAGCGGGACTATCCTTCGGTGAGCAGTTCTTC.

This clonotype was counted a few times. The chain recombines TRBV28 with TRBJ1-5; 9 bases match TRBD1. Germline V lookup: CDR1 MDHEN, CDR2 SYDVKM. The CDR3 contains 14 residues. Trimming at V came to 7 bases and at J to 3 bases, leaving 4 bases not matched to a gene. As DNA, the CDR3 is TGTGCCAGCACGACAGGGGGTACCAATCAGCCCCAGCATTTT. This encodes CASTTGGTNQPQHF.

This clonotype was detected a few times. The J gene is TRBJ2-3, the V gene TRBV5-6, with a tentative D call TRBD2 (5 bases). The CDR3 is made up of 16 amino acids. Germline V CDR1 and CDR2: SGHDT, YYEEEE. V was cut by 2 bases and J by 11 bases, with 24 bases left in between. Written as DNA, the CDR3 is TGTGCCAGCAGCTTACAACTTAGCGTACTCTACAATGAGCAGTATTTT. This translates into CASSLQLSVLYNEQYF.

In nucleotides, the CDR3 is TGCGCCAGCAGCCAAGATGGAAAGGGGAGCACAGATACGCAGTATTTT. This codes for CASSQDGKGSTDTQYF. The rearrangement joins TRBV4-3 to TRBJ2-3; D is possibly TRBD1 (5 bases). V was pared by 0 bases and J by 0 bases, with 10 bases between. The germline V gene encodes CDR1 LGHNA and CDR2 YSLEER. The CDR3 runs to 16 residues.

In DNA, the CDR3 is TGTGCCAGCAGTTTGAAGGCGGCCCACGAGCAGTACTTC. Translated, it gives CASSLKAAHEQYF. This rearrangement joins TRBV12-3 or TRBV12-4 to TRBJ2-7; D is unresolved. The V and J ends lost 3 bases and 5 bases respectively, with 11 bases between them. The CDR3 is made up of 13 amino acids.

This clonotype was picked up a small number of times. The chain uses TRBV6-5 and TRBJ1-5; 7 nucleotides agree with TRBD1. The CDR3 has 16 residues. Germline CDR1 and CDR2: MNHEY and SVGAGI. Unmatched junction bases numbered 9, after V lost 7 bases and J lost 0 bases. The CDR3 DNA follows: TGTGCCAGCATCAAAGAGGAGGGGGCTAGCAATCAGCCCCAGCATTTT. Protein product: CASIKEEGASNQPQHF.

This clonotype was counted a few times. The chain links TRBV28 to TRBJ1-6, with TRBD1 matching 8 bases. V shed 8 bases, J shed 5 bases, and the junction held 8 bases outside the gene matches. Looked up from germline, CDR1 is MDHEN and CDR2 is SYDVKM. The CDR3 is 15 amino acids. CDR3 amino acids: CASLPPTGDNSPLHF. The CDR3 coding sequence is TGTGCCAGCCTCCCCCCGACAGGGGATAATTCACCCCTCCACTTT. Together with reference TRBV28 and TRBJ1-6, the CDR3 gives the full variable domain: DVKVTQSSRYLVKRTGEKVFLECVQDMDHENMFWYRQDPGLGLRLIYFSYDVKMKEKGDIPEGYSVSREKKERFSLILESASTNQTSMYLCASLPPTGDNSPLHFGNGTRLTVT.

This clonotype was counted only a few times. The chain couples TRBV20-1 to TRBJ2-1, with D possibly matching TRBD2 (5 bases). V shed 3 bases and J shed 3 bases, with 12 bases lying between them. The CDR3 is 14 residues long. Per the germline V gene, CDR1 is DFQATT and CDR2 is SNEGSKA (reference sequence). CDR3 nucleotides: TGCAGTGCTAGCGCTAGCCCCGGCTACAATGAGCAGTTCTTC. Amino acid sequence: CSASASPGYNEQFF.

The chain is built from TRBV20-1 and TRBJ2-7, with D possibly being TRBD2 (5 bases). The V end lost 5 bases, the J end lost 5 bases, and 19 bases lay between the germline ends. There are 14 residues in the CDR3. CDR1 is DFQATT, CDR2 SNEGSKA, per germline (reference sequence). As DNA, the CDR3 is TGCAGTGCTTCAACCTGGGGAGCTGCAAACGAGCAGTACTTC. This codes for CSASTWGAANEQYF.

The gene calls are TRBV12-3 or TRBV12-4 and TRBJ2-3; TRBD2 agrees at 9 bases. J was trimmed by 1 base and V by 5 bases; bases with no gene match: 4. The CDR3 sequence is 15 residues long. Here the CDR3 DNA reads TGTGCCAGCAGTAATAGGACTAGCGGCACAGATACGCAGTATTTT. It specifies CASSNRTSGTDTQYF.

The chain couples TRBV29-1 to TRBJ2-6, with 7 bases lining up with TRBD2. This CDR3 is 18 amino acids long. J gave up 2 bases and V 0 bases, and 10 bases lay outside the gene matches. CDR1 and CDR2 (germline): SQVTM, ANQGSEA. For the CDR3, the DNA is TGCAGCGTTGAAGATCTGGGCAGGGAGGGAGCTGGGGCCAACGTCCTGACTTTC. Translation gives CSVEDLGREGAGANVLTF.

There are a few counts of this clonotype. The chain links TRBV20-1 to TRBJ2-5, with D possibly called TRBD1 or TRBD2 (5 bases each). This CDR3 is 16 amino acids long. Germline V gene data show CDR1 as DFQATT and CDR2 as SNEGSKA (reference sequence). Trimming left V 3 bases short and J 4 bases short, with 21 bases between. CDR3 loop: CSASIFGTNHRETQYF. DNA of the CDR3: TGCAGTGCTAGTATTTTCGGGACCAACCACCGAGAGACCCAGTACTTC.

There are a few counts of this clonotype. The CDR3 region has the DNA TGCAGCGTTGAAATTGGCAGGGGTCTAAACGAGCAGTACTTC. This gives the protein CSVEIGRGLNEQYF. The chain combines TRBV29-1 with TRBJ2-7; TRBD1 might be the D (6 bases). Germline assignment: CDR1 SQVTM and CDR2 ANQGSEA. Deletions cut 2 bases from V and 5 bases from J, with 16 bases between. This CDR3 comprises 14 residues.

The chain carries TRBV29-1 and TRBJ1-5; D is perhaps TRBD1 (5 bases). The CDR3 runs to 13 residues. CDR1 is SQVTM, CDR2 ANQGSEA, per germline. V was shortened by 8 bases and J by 4 bases, with 15 bases between the two germline ends. The CDR3 region has the DNA TGCAGCCCTCCCTGGCAGGGTAATCAGCCCCAGCATTTT. This codes for CSPPWQGNQPQHF.

This clonotype came up a few times. The V call is TRBV7-2, the J call TRBJ2-3; D unresolved. Germline values: CDR1 SGHTA, CDR2 FQGNSA. The CDR3 has 18 amino acids. Trimming pared 7 bases from V and 6 bases from J, leaving 29 bases between. The CDR3 loop is CASTSSLGWSVGGDTQYF. Written as DNA, the CDR3 is TGTGCCAGCACCTCTAGTTTGGGGTGGAGTGTGGGTGGGGATACGCAGTATTTT.

This clonotype was observed a few times. The chain is built from TRBV20-1 and TRBJ2-4; either TRBD1 or TRBD2 may supply D (6 bases each). This CDR3 has 14 amino acids. V was cut by 3 bases and J by 13 bases, with 22 bases left in between. Germline values: CDR1 DFQATT, CDR2 SNEGSKA (reference sequence). CDR3 in DNA: TGCAGTGCTAGGGGGGCTAGGGGAGGATGGGAGCAGTACTTC. Translation: CSARGARGGWEQYF.

The sample holds a few counts of this clonotype. The chain has TRBV20-1 and TRBJ2-4, with D tentatively TRBD1 or TRBD2 (5 bases each). CDR3 length equals 15 residues. The germline V gene has CDR1 DFQATT and CDR2 SNEGSKA (reference sequence). The ends were cut back, 6 bases at V and 1 base at J, with 16 bases in the middle. The CDR3 sequence is CSAVGERGAKNIQYF. CDR3 in DNA: TGCAGTGCGGTCGGGGAGAGGGGCGCCAAAAACATTCAGTACTTC.